The clone carrying this T cell receptor (delta chain) was found a few times. TCRdb fed the RT-PCR reads into CATT to redo clone calling. The sample includes just over 4,500 delta-chain clones, around 1.9% of them seen just once. There are 15 residues in the CDR3. In germline, CDR1 is GEAIGNYY, CDR2 EKD. With 4 bases clipped from V and 0 bases from J, the junction kept 7 bases outside the gene matches. This sample was taken from a study of gamma-delta T cells after stem cell transplantation. This chain joins TRDV2 and TRDJ1; the match to TRDD3 covers 7 bases. Sequenced: gamma-delta T cells. This receptor was taken from a human donor. It is not recorded whose cells these are; they may come from a transplant donor. The CDR3 sequence: CACDVLLGDTDKLIF. The CDR3 bases are TGTGCCTGTGATGTTCTCCTGGGGGACACCGATAAACTCATCTTT.